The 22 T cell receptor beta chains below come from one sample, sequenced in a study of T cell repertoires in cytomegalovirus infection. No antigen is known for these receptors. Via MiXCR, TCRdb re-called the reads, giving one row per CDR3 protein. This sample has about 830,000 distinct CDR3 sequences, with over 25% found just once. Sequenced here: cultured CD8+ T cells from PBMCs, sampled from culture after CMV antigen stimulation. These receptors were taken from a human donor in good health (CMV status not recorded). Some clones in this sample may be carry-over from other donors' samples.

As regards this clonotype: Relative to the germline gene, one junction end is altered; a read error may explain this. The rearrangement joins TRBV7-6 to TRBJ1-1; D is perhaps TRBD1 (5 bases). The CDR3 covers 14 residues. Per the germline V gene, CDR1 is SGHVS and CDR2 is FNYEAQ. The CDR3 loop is CASRFRELSHEAFF. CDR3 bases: TGTGCCAGCCGCTTCAGGGAACTTAGTCATGAAGCTTTCTTT.

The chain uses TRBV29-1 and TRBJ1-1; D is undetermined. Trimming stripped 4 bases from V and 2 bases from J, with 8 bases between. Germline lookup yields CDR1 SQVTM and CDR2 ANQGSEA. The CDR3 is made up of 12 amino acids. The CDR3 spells CSVARLNTEAFF. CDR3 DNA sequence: TGCAGCGTTGCCCGGCTAAACACTGAAGCTTTCTTT.

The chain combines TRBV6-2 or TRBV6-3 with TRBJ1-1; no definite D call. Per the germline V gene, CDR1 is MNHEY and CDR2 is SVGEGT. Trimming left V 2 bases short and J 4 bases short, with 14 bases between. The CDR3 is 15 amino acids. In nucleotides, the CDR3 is TGTGCCAGCAGTTACAATGAACAGCATGGCACTGAAGCTTTCTTT. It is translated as CASSYNEQHGTEAFF.

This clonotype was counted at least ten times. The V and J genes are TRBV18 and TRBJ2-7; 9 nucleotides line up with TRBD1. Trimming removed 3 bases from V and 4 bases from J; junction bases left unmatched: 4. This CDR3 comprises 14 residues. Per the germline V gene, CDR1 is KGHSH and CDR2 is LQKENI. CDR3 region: CASSPRQGEYEQYF. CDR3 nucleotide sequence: TGTGCCAGCTCACCCAGACAGGGGGAGTACGAGCAGTACTTC.

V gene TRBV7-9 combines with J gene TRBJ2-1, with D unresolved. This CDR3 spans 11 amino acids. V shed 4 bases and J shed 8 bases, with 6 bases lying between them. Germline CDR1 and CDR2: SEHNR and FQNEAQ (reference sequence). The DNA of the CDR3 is TGTGCCAGCAGCTGGAGTGATGAGCAGTTCTTC. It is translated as CASSWSDEQFF.

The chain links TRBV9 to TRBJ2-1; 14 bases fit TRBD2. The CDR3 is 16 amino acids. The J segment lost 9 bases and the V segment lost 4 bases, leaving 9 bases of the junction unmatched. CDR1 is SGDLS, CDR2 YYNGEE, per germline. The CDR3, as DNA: TGTGCCAGCAGCCCTCGACTAGCGGGGGGGCCTGGTGAGCAGTTCTTC. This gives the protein CASSPRLAGGPGEQFF.

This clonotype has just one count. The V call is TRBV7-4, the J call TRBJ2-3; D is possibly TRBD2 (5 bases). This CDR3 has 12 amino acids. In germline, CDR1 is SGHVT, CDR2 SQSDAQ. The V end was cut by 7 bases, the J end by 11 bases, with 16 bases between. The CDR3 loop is CASTIGGREQYF. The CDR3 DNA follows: TGTGCCAGCACCATAGGAGGCCGAGAGCAGTATTTT.

The CDR3, as DNA: TGTGCCAGCAGCCCCTGGGACGGGTCTGTGCGAGAGCAGTACTTC. Translated, it gives CASSPWDGSVREQYF. The V and J genes are TRBV12-3 or TRBV12-4 and TRBJ2-7, with D possibly being TRBD1 or TRBD2 (5 bases each). This CDR3 is built from 15 residues. Trimming took 6 bases from V and 7 from J, leaving 22 bases between them.

The CDR3 reads CASAGTDISPLHF. The CDR3 DNA sequence: TGTGCCAGTGCCGGGACGGATATTTCACCCCTCCACTTT. This chain connects TRBV19 to TRBJ1-6; D is perhaps TRBD1 (5 bases). Trimming stripped 8 bases from V and 9 bases from J, with 14 bases between. Germline-derived CDR1 and CDR2 are LNHDA and SQIVND (reference sequence). CDR3 length: 13 residues. Drawing the rest from reference TRBV19 and TRBJ1-6, the complete variable domain is DGGITQSPKYLFRKEGQNVTLSCEQNLNHDAMYWYRQDPGQGLRLIYYSQIVNDFQKGDIAEGYSVSREKKESFPLTVTSAQKNPTAFYLCASAGTDISPLHFGNGTRLTVT.

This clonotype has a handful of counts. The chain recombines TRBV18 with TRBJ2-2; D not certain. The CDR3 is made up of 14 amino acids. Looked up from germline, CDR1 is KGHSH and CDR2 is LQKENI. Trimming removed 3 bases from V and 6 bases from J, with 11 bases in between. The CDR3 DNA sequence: TGTGCCAGCTCACCGCCAAAGGATTCCGGGGAGCTGTTTTTT. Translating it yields CASSPPKDSGELFF.

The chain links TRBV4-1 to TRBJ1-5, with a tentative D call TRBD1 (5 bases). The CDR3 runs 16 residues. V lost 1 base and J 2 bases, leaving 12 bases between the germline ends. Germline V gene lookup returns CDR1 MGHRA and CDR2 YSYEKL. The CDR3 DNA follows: TGCGCCAGCAGCCAAGTGGACCTAGGGGGCAATCAGCCCCAGCATTTT. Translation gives CASSQVDLGGNQPQHF.

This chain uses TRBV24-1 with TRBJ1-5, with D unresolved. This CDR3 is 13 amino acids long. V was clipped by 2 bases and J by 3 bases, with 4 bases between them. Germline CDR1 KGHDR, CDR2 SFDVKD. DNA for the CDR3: TGTGCCACCAGTGATTCCGACAATCAGCCCCAGCATTTT. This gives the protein CATSDSDNQPQHF.

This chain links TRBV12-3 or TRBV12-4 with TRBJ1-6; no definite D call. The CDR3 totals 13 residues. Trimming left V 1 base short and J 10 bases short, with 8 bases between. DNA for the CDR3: TGTGCCAGCAGTTTAGGAACTCTGTCACCCCTCCACTTT. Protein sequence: CASSLGTLSPLHF.

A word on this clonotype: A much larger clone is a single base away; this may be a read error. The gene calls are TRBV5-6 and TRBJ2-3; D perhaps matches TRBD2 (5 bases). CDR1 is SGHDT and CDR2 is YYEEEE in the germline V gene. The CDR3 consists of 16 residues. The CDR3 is CVSGSGRIFKTDTQYF. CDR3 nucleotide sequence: TGTGTCAGCGGATCTGGACGGATCTTTAAGACAGATACGCAGTATTTT.

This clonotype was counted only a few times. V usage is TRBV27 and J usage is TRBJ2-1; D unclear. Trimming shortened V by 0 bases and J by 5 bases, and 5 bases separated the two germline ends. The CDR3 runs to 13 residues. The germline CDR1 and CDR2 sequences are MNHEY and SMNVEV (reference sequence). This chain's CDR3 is CASSLSQDNEQFF. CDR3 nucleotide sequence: TGTGCCAGCAGTTTATCACAAGACAATGAGCAGTTCTTC.

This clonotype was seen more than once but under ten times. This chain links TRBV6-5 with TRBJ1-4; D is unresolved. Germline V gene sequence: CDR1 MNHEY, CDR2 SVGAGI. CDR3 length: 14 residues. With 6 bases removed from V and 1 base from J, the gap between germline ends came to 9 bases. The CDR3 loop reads CASSDGRTNEKLFF. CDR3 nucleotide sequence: TGTGCCAGCAGCGATGGGAGAACTAATGAAAAACTGTTTTTT.

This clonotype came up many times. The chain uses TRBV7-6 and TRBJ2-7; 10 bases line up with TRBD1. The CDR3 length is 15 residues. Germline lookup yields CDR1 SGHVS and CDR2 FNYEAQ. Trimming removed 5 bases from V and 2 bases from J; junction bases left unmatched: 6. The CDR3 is CASSNLGTGAYEQYF. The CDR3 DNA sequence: TGTGCCAGCAGCAACCTAGGGACAGGGGCCTACGAGCAGTACTTC.

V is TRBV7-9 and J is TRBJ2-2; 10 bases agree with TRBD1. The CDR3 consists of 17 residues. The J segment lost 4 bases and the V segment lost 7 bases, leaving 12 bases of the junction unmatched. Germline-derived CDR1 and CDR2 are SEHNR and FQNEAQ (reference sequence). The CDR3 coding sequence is TGTGCCAGCACCCGTCCCCGGGACAGGGGTTTCACCGGGGAGCTGTTTTTT. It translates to CASTRPRDRGFTGELFF.

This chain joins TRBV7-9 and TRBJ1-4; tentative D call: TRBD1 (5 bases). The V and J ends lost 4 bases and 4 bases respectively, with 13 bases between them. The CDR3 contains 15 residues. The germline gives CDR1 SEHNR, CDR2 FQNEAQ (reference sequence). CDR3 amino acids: CASSSPRDNNEKLFF. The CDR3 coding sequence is TGTGCCAGCAGCTCCCCCAGGGATAATAATGAAAAACTGTTTTTT.

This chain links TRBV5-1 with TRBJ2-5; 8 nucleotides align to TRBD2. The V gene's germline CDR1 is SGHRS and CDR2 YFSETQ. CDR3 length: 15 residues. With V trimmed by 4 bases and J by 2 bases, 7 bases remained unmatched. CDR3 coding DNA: TGCGCCAGCAGCCCCGCGGTAGCGGGGCAAGAGACCCAGTACTTC. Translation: CASSPAVAGQETQYF.

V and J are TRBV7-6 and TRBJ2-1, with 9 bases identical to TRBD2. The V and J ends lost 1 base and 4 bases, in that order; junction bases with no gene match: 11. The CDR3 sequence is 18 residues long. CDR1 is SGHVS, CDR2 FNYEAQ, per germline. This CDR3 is CASSLGWGERGEYNEQFF. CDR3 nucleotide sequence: TGTGCCAGCAGCTTAGGGTGGGGTGAGCGGGGGGAGTACAATGAGCAGTTCTTC.

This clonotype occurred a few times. DNA of the CDR3: TGCAGTGCTACCGAATTAGGACAGGGGGTGGAGACCCAGTACTTC. Its protein product is CSATELGQGVETQYF. V is TRBV20-1 and J is TRBJ2-5; 10 bases match TRBD1. Trimming cost V 4 bases and J 5 bases; bases outside gene matches: 10. The CDR3 has 15 amino acids. Germline CDR1 reads DFQATT; CDR2 reads SNEGSKA (reference sequence).